These 14 T cell receptor beta chains originate from one sample sequenced in a study of regulatory T cells in long-lasting Graves disease. Time point described: persistent/refractory GD, antithyroid drugs over 5 years with positive TRAb. RNA extracted from PBMCs served as the sequencing template. Libraries of TCR beta came from iRepertoire HTBI primers plus Arm-PCR of CDR3 regions. TCRdb reprocessed the multiplex PCR reads with MiXCR, giving one entry per CDR3 protein. The sample has approximately 440,000 distinct CDR3 sequences; roughly a quarter are singletons. This specimen was peripheral blood mononuclear cells (PBMCs), taken when the disease was refractory, from a patient treated with antithyroid drugs. These receptor sequences come from a female donor with Graves disease.

This clonotype was found many times. The chain links TRBV6-2 or TRBV6-3 to TRBJ1-1; possibly TRBD1 for D (6 bases). The CDR3 runs to 15 residues. Trimming pared 0 bases from V and 5 bases from J, leaving 13 bases between. CDR1 is MNHEY, CDR2 SVGEGT, per germline. The CDR3 DNA follows: TGTGCCAGCAGTTACTCTGGCAGGGGCGGTACTGAAGCTTTCTTT. Its protein is CASSYSGRGGTEAFF.

This clonotype showed up just a few times. The V call is TRBV3-1, the J call TRBJ1-2; 12 bases match TRBD1. Per germline, CDR1 LGHDT and CDR2 YNNKEL (reference sequence). Trimming at V came to 3 bases and at J to 1 base, leaving 6 bases not matched to a gene. The CDR3 consists of 17 residues. Here the CDR3 DNA reads TGTGCCAGCAGCCACCCGGGACAGGGGGCCGGTAACTATGGCTACACCTTC. It translates to CASSHPGQGAGNYGYTF.

This sequence joins TRBV12-3 or TRBV12-4 and TRBJ1-2; D might be TRBD1 (6 bases). CDR3 length: 11 residues. Deletions cut 8 bases from V and 2 bases from J, with 6 bases between. The CDR3 nucleotides read TGTGCCAGCGGACAGAACTATGGCTACACCTTC. Protein sequence: CASGQNYGYTF.

The chain has TRBV6-5 and TRBJ2-4; D not certain. This CDR3 has 17 residues. V was cut by 11 bases and J by 10 bases, with 33 bases left in between. CDR1 and CDR2 from the germline V gene are MNHEY and SVGAGI. CDR3 coding DNA: TGTGCCGGCGGTTATGTGGGAACAGCCGGCTCAAAGCTAATTCAGTACTTC. Protein product: CAGGYVGTAGSKLIQYF.

This clonotype showed up many times. J is TRBJ2-5 and V is TRBV28, with TRBD2 as a possible D gene (6 bases). The CDR3 loop spans 17 amino acids. V was trimmed by 4 bases and J by 2 bases, leaving 20 bases between them. Per the germline V gene, CDR1 is MDHEN and CDR2 is SYDVKM. As DNA, the CDR3 is TGTGCCAGCAGTTCCCCCGGAGGGCAGCGGAGACAAGAGACCCAGTACTTC. Translating it yields CASSSPGGQRRQETQYF.

This chain links TRBV12-3 or TRBV12-4 with TRBJ2-2; D is uncertain. The length of the CDR3 is 16 residues. V gave up 2 bases and J gave up 6 bases, with 16 bases separating them. The CDR3 region is CASSLSGLTRPGELFF. CDR3 sequence (DNA): TGTGCCAGCAGTTTAAGTGGGCTAACCAGGCCCGGGGAGCTGTTTTTT.

The chain recombines TRBV29-1 with TRBJ1-2, with D possibly TRBD1 on 6 matching bases. The CDR3 contains 11 residues. Germline lookup yields CDR1 SQVTM and CDR2 ANQGSEA. Trimming shortened V by 4 bases and J by 7 bases, and 10 bases separated the two germline ends. The CDR3 DNA sequence: TGCAGCGTTGTCGGGGGGGCTGGCTACACCTTC. Protein sequence: CSVVGGAGYTF.

This clonotype has a handful of counts. J is TRBJ1-5 and V is TRBV30; no firm D call. The CDR3 contains 12 residues. CDR1 is GTSNPN and CDR2 is SVGIG in the germline V gene (reference sequence). V gave up 1 base and J gave up 11 bases, with 12 bases separating them. As DNA, the CDR3 is TGTGCCTGGAGTGGTCCTACCGCCGCCCAGCATTTT. This encodes CAWSGPTAAQHF. The whole variable domain, filled in from reference TRBV30 and TRBJ1-5, reads SQTIHQWPATLVQPVGSPLSLECTVEGTSNPNLYWYRQAAGRGLQLLFYSVGIGQISSEVPQNLSASRPQDRQFILSSKKLLLSDSGFYLCAWSGPTAAQHFGDGTRLSIL.

This clonotype turned up a few times. V gene TRBV24-1 combines with J gene TRBJ2-7; D unclear. CDR3 length: 13 amino acids. V dropped 5 bases and J dropped 4 bases, with 11 bases sitting between them. CDR1 is KGHDR, CDR2 SFDVKD, per germline. CDR3 sequence (DNA): TGTGCCACCAGTGGGCAGGATGAATACGAGCAGTACTTC. Its translation: CATSGQDEYEQYF.

This clonotype was observed many times. The V gene is TRBV6-5, the J gene TRBJ2-7, with D unclear. This CDR3 comprises 13 residues. The ends were cut back, 3 bases at V and 7 bases at J, with 13 bases in the middle. Germline V lookup: CDR1 MNHEY, CDR2 SVGAGI. CDR3 DNA sequence: TGTGCCAGCAGTTATGACTGGCCTCGGGAGCAGTACTTC. As protein: CASSYDWPREQYF.

This clonotype occurred a few times. The chain recombines TRBV6-2 or TRBV6-3 with TRBJ2-5; 7 bases map to TRBD2. This CDR3 is 15 amino acids long. Per germline, CDR1 MNHEY and CDR2 SVGEGT. V trimming: 0 bases; J trimming: 2 bases; junction bases outside the gene matches: 3. The CDR3 sequence: CASSYSGTIQETQYF. Here the CDR3 DNA reads TGTGCCAGCAGTTACTCAGGGACTATACAAGAGACCCAGTACTTC.

This clonotype was counted ten times or more. The V and J genes are TRBV3-1 and TRBJ2-5; possibly TRBD1 for D (5 bases). CDR3 length: 14 amino acids. In germline, CDR1 is LGHDT, CDR2 YNNKEL (reference sequence). With 1 base removed from V and 0 bases from J, the gap between germline ends came to 6 bases. The CDR3 sequence is CASSQGQYQETQYF. CDR3 bases: TGTGCCAGCAGCCAAGGACAGTACCAAGAGACCCAGTACTTC.

This clonotype was detected many times. The chain carries TRBV9 and TRBJ2-5; D uncertain. Germline-derived CDR1 and CDR2 are SGDLS and YYNGEE. The CDR3 sequence is 13 residues long. V was pared by 0 bases and J by 4 bases, with 7 bases between. CDR3 nucleotides: TGTGCCAGCAGCGTAGAGAGTGCAGAGACCCAGTACTTC. Protein sequence: CASSVESAETQYF.

This sequence joins TRBV5-8 and TRBJ1-6; 12 nucleotides match TRBD1. Germline CDR1 reads SGHTS; CDR2 reads YDEGEE. V gave up 5 bases and J gave up 11 bases; unmatched junction bases: 8. The CDR3 is made up of 15 amino acids. The chain's CDR3 is CASRSTGQGATPLHF. The CDR3 DNA sequence: TGTGCCAGCAGATCGACGGGACAGGGGGCTACACCCCTCCACTTT.